A single T cell receptor (beta chain) is shown here with its context. What it recognizes is unknown. A 5'RACE template-switching step, the method used to make TCR cDNA, added a universal primer site and UMIs. MiXCR, applied by TCRdb to the 5' RACE reads, yields one record per CDR3 protein. The table has about 330,000 distinct CDR3 sequences, approximately 4% seen once; the top ten hold about 26%. The record originates from a study of T cells after yellow fever vaccination. Study results and limitations: Post-booster reappearance was seen for most primary-vaccination clones (roughly 97% CD4, around 90% CD8).

This sequence originates from a man in his late teens or twenties who received the YFV17D yellow fever vaccine. Sequencing used PBMCs, obtained 5 days after the yellow fever booster vaccination.

The CDR3 DNA reads TGCAGTGCCTTTTCCCTCGAGGAGACCCAGTACTTC. It translates to CSAFSLEETQYF. This rearrangement joins TRBV20-1 to TRBJ2-5; D remains ambiguous. V was trimmed by 6 bases and J by 5 bases, leaving 13 bases between them. The CDR3 runs to 12 residues. The germline CDR1 and CDR2 sequences are DFQATT and SNEGSKA (reference sequence).